This T cell receptor (beta chain) is from a study of blood T cells in healthy people across ages. Note on this clonotype: Its antigen is unidentified.

Through a sample-barcoded 5' primer and a J-beta primer mix, a second PCR was run for 7 to 11 cycles. TCRdb ran MiXCR on the 5' RACE reads and lists one entry per CDR3 protein. The sample shows roughly 1.6 million distinct CDR3 sequences, about 31% of them seen only once. Per germline, CDR1 SGHTA and CDR2 FQGNSA. CDR3 length equals 13 residues. Trimming removed 5 bases at V and 12 bases at J, with 17 bases between. Points from the study as a whole: Higher diversity and more naive CD4+ cells were features of long-lived donors, compared to aged donors. Significant beta diversity loss was already apparent by age about 39, declining roughly linearly.

This sequence originates from a woman aged 25 to 39 in good health. This chain links TRBV7-2 with TRBJ2-1, with D uncertain. The sequenced sample was blood. Here the CDR3 DNA reads TGTGCCAGCAGCCTGGGCCAACGGCGGATGCAGTTCTTC. The encoded protein is CASSLGQRRMQFF.